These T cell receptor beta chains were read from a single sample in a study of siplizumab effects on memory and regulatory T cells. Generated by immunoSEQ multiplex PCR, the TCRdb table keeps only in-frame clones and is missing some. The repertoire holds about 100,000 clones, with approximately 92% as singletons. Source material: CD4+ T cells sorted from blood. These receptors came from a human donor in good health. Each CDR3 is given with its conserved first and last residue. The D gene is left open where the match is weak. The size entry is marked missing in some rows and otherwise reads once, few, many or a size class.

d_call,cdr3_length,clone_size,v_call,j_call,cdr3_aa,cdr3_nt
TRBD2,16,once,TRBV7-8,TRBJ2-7,CASSFGGSGGSYEQYF,TGTGCCAGCAGCTTCGGAGGTAGCGGGGGCTCCTACGAGCAGTACTTC
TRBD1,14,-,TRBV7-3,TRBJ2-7,CASSATGTGVEQYF,TGTGCCAGCAGCGCGACCGGGACAGGGGTCGAGCAGTACTTC
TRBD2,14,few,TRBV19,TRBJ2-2,CASNIGGAGGELFF,TGTGCCAGCAACATCGGGGGGGCCGGCGGGGAGCTGTTTTTT
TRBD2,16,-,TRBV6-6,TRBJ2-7,CASSYGVGGSSYEQYF,TGTGCCAGCAGTTACGGGGTGGGCGGGAGCTCCTACGAGCAGTACTTC
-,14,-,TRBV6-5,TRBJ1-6,CASRRVGDNSPLHF,TGTGCCAGCAGGAGGGTTGGTGATAATTCACCCCTCCACTTT
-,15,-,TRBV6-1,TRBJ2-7,CASRETGDGVYEQYF,TGTGCCAGCAGAGAAACAGGAGACGGGGTATACGAGCAGTACTTC
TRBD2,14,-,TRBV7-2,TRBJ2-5,CASRTTGGPETQYF,TGTGCCAGCAGAACCACGGGGGGGCCGGAGACCCAGTACTTC
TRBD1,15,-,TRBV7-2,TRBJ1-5,CASSLQGGGNQPQHF,TGTGCCAGCAGTTTACAGGGGGGAGGCAATCAACCCCAGCATTTT
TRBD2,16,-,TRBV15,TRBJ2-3,CATRGGLAGPRDTQYF,TGTGCCACCAGGGGGGGACTAGCGGGGCCTCGGGATACGCAGTATTTT
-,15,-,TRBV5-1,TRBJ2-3,CASSLVDRRTDTQYF,TGCGCCAGCAGCTTGGTAGATCGTAGGACAGATACGCAGTATTTT
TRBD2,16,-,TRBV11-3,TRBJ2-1,CASSDYGGAWGNEQFF,TGTGCCAGCAGCGATTACGGGGGGGCATGGGGCAATGAGCAGTTCTTC
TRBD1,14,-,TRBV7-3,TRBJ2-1,CASSPRTGYNEQFF,TGTGCCAGCAGCCCTCGGACAGGGTACAATGAGCAGTTCTTC
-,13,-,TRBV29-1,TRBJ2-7,CSVESLSSYGQYF,TGCAGCGTTGAATCCCTTTCCTCCTACGGGCAGTACTTC
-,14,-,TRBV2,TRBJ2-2,CASSWQASTGELFF,TGTGCCAGCAGTTGGCAGGCAAGCACCGGGGAGCTGTTTTTT
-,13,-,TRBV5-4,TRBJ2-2,CASSLGGSGELFF,TGTGCCAGCAGCTTAGGGGGGTCCGGGGAGCTGTTTTTT
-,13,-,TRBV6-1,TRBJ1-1,CASRFIIDTEAFF,TGTGCCAGCAGGTTCATAATAGACACTGAAGCTTTCTTT
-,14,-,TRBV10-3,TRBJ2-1,CAISELDRYNEQFF,TGTGCCATCAGTGAGTTAGACCGCTACAATGAGCAGTTCTTC
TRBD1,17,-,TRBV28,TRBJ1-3,CASSLWGTGSTGNTIYF,TGTGCCAGCAGTTTATGGGGGACAGGGTCCACTGGAAACACCATATATTTT
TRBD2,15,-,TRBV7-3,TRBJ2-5,CASSLSGGFQETQYF,TGTGCCAGCAGCTTATCCGGGGGGTTCCAAGAGACCCAGTACTTC
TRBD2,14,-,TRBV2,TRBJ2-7,CASRWSGTSYEQYF,TGTGCCAGCCGGTGGAGCGGGACCTCCTACGAGCAGTACTTC
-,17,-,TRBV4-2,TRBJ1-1,CASSQGAAVNMNTEAFF,TGTGCCAGCAGCCAAGGGGCGGCAGTAAACATGAACACTGAAGCTTTCTTT
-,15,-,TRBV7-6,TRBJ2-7,CASSLAGEMGDEQYF,TGTGCCAGCAGCTTAGCGGGGGAAATGGGGGACGAGCAGTACTTC
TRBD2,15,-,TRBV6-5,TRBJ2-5,CASGPHGGAGETQYF,TGTGCCAGCGGACCTCACGGGGGGGCAGGGGAGACCCAGTACTTC
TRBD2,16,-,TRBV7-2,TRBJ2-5,CASSLGLAGGAETQYF,TGTGCCAGCAGCTTAGGACTAGCGGGGGGGGCGGAGACCCAGTACTTC
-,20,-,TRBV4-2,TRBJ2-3,CASSQDPPGKLTANTDTQYF,TGTGCCAGCAGCCAAGATCCCCCGGGAAAATTGACAGCTAACACAGATACGCAGTATTTT
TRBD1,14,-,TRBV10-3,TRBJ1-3,CAISGQGAGNTIYF,TGTGCCATCAGTGGACAGGGGGCCGGAAACACCATATATTTT
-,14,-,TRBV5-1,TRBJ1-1,CASSPDNGPTEAFF,TGCGCCAGCAGCCCGGACAATGGGCCCACTGAAGCTTTCTTT
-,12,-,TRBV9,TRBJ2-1,CASSPHSNEQFF,TGTGCCAGCAGCCCCCACAGCAATGAGCAGTTCTTC
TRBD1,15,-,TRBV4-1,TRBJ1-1,CASSQEQGRDTEAFF,TGCGCCAGCAGCCAGGAACAGGGGAGGGACACTGAAGCTTTCTTT
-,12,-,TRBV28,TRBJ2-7,CASSLSDTPQYF,TGTGCCAGCAGTTTATCGGACACCCCGCAGTACTTC
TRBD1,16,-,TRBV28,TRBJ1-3,CASSSPGQGKGNTIYF,TGTGCCAGCAGTTCCCCCGGACAGGGGAAAGGAAACACCATATATTTT
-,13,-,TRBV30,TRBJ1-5,CAWARYSNQPQHF,TGTGCCTGGGCCCGGTATAGCAATCAGCCCCAGCATTTT
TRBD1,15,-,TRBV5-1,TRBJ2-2,CASSSGQGDTGELFF,TGCGCCAGCAGCTCAGGACAGGGTGACACCGGGGAGCTGTTTTTT
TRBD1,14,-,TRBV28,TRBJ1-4,CASKTGTAIEKLFF,TGTGCCAGCAAGACCGGGACAGCAATCGAAAAACTGTTTTTT
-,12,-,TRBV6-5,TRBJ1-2,CASSQTGYGYTF,TGTGCCAGCAGCCAGACAGGTTATGGCTACACCTTC
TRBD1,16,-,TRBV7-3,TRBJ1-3,CASSPSGQGAGNTIYF,TGTGCCAGCAGCCCCTCTGGACAGGGGGCTGGAAACACCATATATTTT
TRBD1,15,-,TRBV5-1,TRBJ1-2,CASSSLRQGANGYTF,TGCGCCAGCAGCTCCTTAAGACAGGGGGCGAATGGCTACACCTTC
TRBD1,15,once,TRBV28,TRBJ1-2,CASSEIRGNHYGYTF,TGTGCCAGCAGTGAGATCAGGGGGAATCACTATGGCTACACCTTC
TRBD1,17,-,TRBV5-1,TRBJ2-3,CASSSRMDRSSTDTQYF,TGCGCCAGCAGCTCCCGTATGGACAGGTCCAGCACAGATACGCAGTATTTT
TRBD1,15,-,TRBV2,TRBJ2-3,CAPSPGQGSTDTQYF,TGTGCCCCCTCTCCGGGACAGGGTAGCACAGATACGCAGTATTTT
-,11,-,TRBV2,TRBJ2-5,CASTSSGTQYF,TGTGCCAGCACCTCAAGTGGGACCCAGTACTTC
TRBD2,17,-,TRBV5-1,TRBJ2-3,CASSQEASGGGPDTQYF,TGCGCCAGCAGCCAGGAGGCTAGCGGGGGGGGTCCAGATACGCAGTATTTT